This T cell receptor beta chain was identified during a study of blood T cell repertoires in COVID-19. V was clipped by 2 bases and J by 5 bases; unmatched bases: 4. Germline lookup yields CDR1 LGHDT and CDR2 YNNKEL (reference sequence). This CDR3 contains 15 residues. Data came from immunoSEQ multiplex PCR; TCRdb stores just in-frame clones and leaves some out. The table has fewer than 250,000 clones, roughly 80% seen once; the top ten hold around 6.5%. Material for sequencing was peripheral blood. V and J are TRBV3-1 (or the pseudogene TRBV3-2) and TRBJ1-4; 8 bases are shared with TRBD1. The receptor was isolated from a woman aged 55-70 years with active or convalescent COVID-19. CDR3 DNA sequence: TGTGCCAGCAGCCAAAACGACAGGGGAAATGAAAAACTGTTTTTT. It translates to CASSQNDRGNEKLFF.